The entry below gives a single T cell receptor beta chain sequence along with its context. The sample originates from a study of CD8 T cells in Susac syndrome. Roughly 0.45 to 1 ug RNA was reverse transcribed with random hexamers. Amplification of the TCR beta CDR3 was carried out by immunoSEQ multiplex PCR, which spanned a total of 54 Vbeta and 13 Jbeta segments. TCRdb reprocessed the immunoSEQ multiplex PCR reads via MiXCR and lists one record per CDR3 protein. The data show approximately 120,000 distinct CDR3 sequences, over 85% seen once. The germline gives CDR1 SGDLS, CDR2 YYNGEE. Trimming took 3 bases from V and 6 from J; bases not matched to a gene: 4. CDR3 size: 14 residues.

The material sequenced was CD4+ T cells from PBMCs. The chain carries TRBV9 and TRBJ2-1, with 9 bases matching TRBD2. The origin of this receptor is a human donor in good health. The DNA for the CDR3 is TGTGCCAGCAGCGCCGGGGGACTAGCCAATGAGCAGTTCTTC. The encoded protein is CASSAGGLANEQFF.